Sequencing of this TCR beta chain was carried out in a study of T cell repertoires in cytomegalovirus infection. In the study overall: Through public TCR beta signatures, both CMV infection and matching HLA type were indicated. Broader study findings: CMV carriers having the relevant HLA were flagged by cumulative public TCR beta family frequency. In two of eight donors, the top clonotype was HLA-C-restricted CMV-specific.

Each CDR3 protein gets one entry after TCRdb re-called the reads with MiXCR. The table includes some 220,000 distinct CDR3 sequences, roughly two fifths detected once. The CDR3 runs 14 residues. V shed 2 bases and J shed 4 bases, with 12 bases lying between them. Germline V gene lookup returns CDR1 MNHEY and CDR2 SVGAGI. This clonotype was detected once. No antigen is known for it. The TCR was taken from a human donor in good health (CMV status not recorded). Some clones in this sample may be carry-over from other donors' samples. The rearrangement uses TRBV6-5 and TRBJ2-7, with D perhaps matching TRBD1 (7 bases). The specimen was CD8+ T cells from cultured PBMCs, collected from culture after CMV antigen stimulation. In DNA, the CDR3 is TGTGCCAGCAGTTACGGGGACAGCGGGTACGAGCAGTACTTC. Protein sequence: CASSYGDSGYEQYF.